A selection of T cell receptor beta chains follows, all from one sample in a study of beta chain features in type 1 diabetes. Measured with immunoSEQ multiplex PCR; TCRdb has only the in-frame clones, and not every one. The data show 200,000 to 250,000 clones, 68% seen once. The specimen was naive CD4+ T cells from blood. The receptors here all came from a man aged 25-45 years in good health. CDR3s include the opening cysteine and the closing phenylalanine or tryptophan. D genes are given only for firm matches. The listing skips clone size in some rows; elsewhere it reads once, few, many or a size class.

TRBJ1-5 . TRBV27 . CARARWGARQPQHF TGTGCCAGGGCGAGGTGGGGGGCGAGGCAGCCCCAGCATTTT
TRBJ2-1 TRBD2 TRBV7-8 few CASSPTSGAYNEQFF TGTGCCAGCAGCCCGACTAGCGGGGCTTACAATGAGCAGTTCTTC
TRBJ1-2 . TRBV2 . CASTSGRNYGYTF TGTGCCAGCACTTCGGGACGGAACTATGGCTACACCTTC
TRBJ1-2 . TRBV19 . CASIQGTSFYGYTF TGTGCCAGTATCCAGGGGACTTCTTTCTATGGCTACACCTTC
TRBJ1-1 . TRBV30 . CAYSHTEAFF TGTGCCTACTCCCACACTGAAGCTTTCTTT
TRBJ2-7 . TRBV6-6 once CASSYGGQGFEQYF TGTGCCAGCAGTTACGGTGGGCAGGGATTCGAGCAGTACTTC
TRBJ2-2 . TRBV5-1 once CASSHGGRSGTGELFF TGCGCCAGCAGCCACGGTGGCCGGTCGGGGACCGGGGAGCTGTTTTTT
TRBJ1-6 TRBD1 TRBV30 . CAWNTRGPDSPLHF TGTGCCTGGAATACTAGGGGGCCGGACTCACCCCTCCACTTT
TRBJ1-5 TRBD1 TRBV28 few CASSSDRVGLQPQHF TGTGCCAGCAGTTCGGACAGGGTCGGTCTGCAGCCCCAGCATTTT
TRBJ2-7 . TRBV28 . CASRGAEKYEQYF TGTGCCAGCAGGGGGGCGGAGAAATACGAGCAGTACTTC
TRBJ2-1 TRBD2 TRBV7-2 . CASSTSPAGAGNEQFF TGTGCCAGCAGCACATCTCCAGCGGGAGCAGGAAATGAGCAGTTCTTC
TRBJ1-1 . TRBV7-2 . CASSLDGPLRGAFF TGTGCCAGCAGTCTCGACGGCCCCCTGAGGGGAGCTTTCTTT
TRBJ2-1 . TRBV29-1 . CSVIPGTAYNEQFF TGCAGCGTGATCCCCGGGACCGCGTACAATGAGCAGTTCTTC
TRBJ2-7 TRBD1 TRBV25-1 once CASSEGQGREQYF TGTGCCAGCAGTGAAGGACAGGGGCGCGAGCAGTACTTC